This TCR beta chain derives from a study of beta chain features in type 1 diabetes. Notes on the study in general: The naive, central memory and Treg TCRB repertoires of patients appeared to be more similar to one another than those of healthy donors. Shorter TCRB CDR3s, moderately but significantly so, were found in Type 1 diabetes patients in all four CD4+ subsets. There was a possibility that cDNA sequencing over-represented cells with high TCR expression.

This clone showed up just a few times. Its target is not known. The investigators reverse transcribed all of the isolated RNA, so they sequenced expressed TCRB transcripts. Data came from immunoSEQ multiplex PCR; TCRdb stores just in-frame clones and leaves some out. The data contain fewer than 500,000 clones, roughly 14% of them singletons. The sequencing input was naive CD4+ T cells from blood. The receptor was derived from a man aged 25 to 40 in good health.

CDR3 sequence (DNA): TGTGCCAGCAGCTTCGCTAGGGAACTCTACGAGCAGTACTTC. Translated, it gives CASSFARELYEQYF. The chain employs TRBV7-2 and TRBJ2-7; D ambiguous. The CDR3 sequence is 14 residues long. V lost 3 bases, J lost 3 bases, and 12 bases lay in between. Germline V gene lookup returns CDR1 SGHTA and CDR2 FQGNSA.